This record concerns one TCR beta chain sequence. The record originates from a study of blood T cell repertoires in COVID-19. About the research overall: The cDNA or gDNA used as material had been derived from T cells, B-cell-depleted T cells, or PBMCs.

Germline V lookup: CDR1 SEHNR, CDR2 FQNEAQ (reference sequence). The V end lost 5 bases, the J end lost 4 bases, and 11 bases lay between the germline ends. The CDR3 runs 13 residues. Sequenced by immunoSEQ multiplex PCR; TCRdb stores in-frame clones only, minus some. Among fewer than 350,000 clones, around nine tenths were seen once, and the ten largest hold around 9%. J is TRBJ1-2 and V is TRBV7-9; D is uncertain. Sequencing input: peripheral blood. The clonotype comes from a middle-aged man with active or convalescent COVID-19. CDR3 sequence reads: CASSPKGGYGYTF. CDR3 bases: TGTGCCAGCAGCCCTAAAGGAGGCTATGGCTACACCTTC.